This T cell receptor beta chain was documented in a study of blood T cell repertoires in COVID-19. Per the original data handling: Amplifying reference gene primers gave estimates of nucleated cell counts. The protocol was immunoSEQ multiplex PCR, while the TCRdb copy is restricted to in-frame clones and leaves out a portion. The DNA gave D and trimming, while V, J and clone size come from that table. The data hold approximately 97,000 clones, with roughly 87% observed a single time. Germline V gives CDR1 SGHRS, CDR2 YFSETQ. Trimming took 4 bases from V and 3 from J, leaving 14 bases between them. CDR3 length equals 14 residues.

The J gene is TRBJ2-7, the V gene TRBV5-1; D is possibly TRBD1 (6 bases). The sequence derives from a woman in her 50s with COVID-19, enrolled during active disease. The specimen sequenced was peripheral blood. This CDR3 is CASSRGQIIYEQYF. CDR3 sequence (DNA): TGCGCCAGCAGCAGAGGACAGATAATCTACGAGCAGTACTTC. Filled out from reference TRBV5-1 and TRBJ2-7, the complete variable domain reads KAGVTQTPRYLIKTRGQQVTLSCSPISGHRSVSWYQQTPGQGLQFLFEYFSETQRNKGNFPGRFSGRQFSNSRSEMNVSTLELGDSALYLCASSRGQIIYEQYFGPGTRLTVT.